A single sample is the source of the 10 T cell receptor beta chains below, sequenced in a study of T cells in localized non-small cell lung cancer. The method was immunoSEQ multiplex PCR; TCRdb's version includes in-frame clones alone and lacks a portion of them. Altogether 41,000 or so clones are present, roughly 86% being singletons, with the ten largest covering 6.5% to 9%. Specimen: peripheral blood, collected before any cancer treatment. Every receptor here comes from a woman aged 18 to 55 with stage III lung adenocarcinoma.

The CDR3 reads CASSRDRGREKLFF. The CDR3 DNA sequence: TGTGCCAGCAGCCGGGACAGGGGACGGGAAAAACTGTTTTTT. The rearrangement links TRBV5-4 to TRBJ1-4; 10 nucleotides agree with TRBD1. CDR3 length equals 14 residues. Germline CDR1 is SGHNT and CDR2 is YYREEE (reference sequence). V trimming: 4 bases; J trimming: 8 bases; junction bases outside the gene matches: 5. The full variable domain, rest sourced from reference TRBV5-4 and TRBJ1-4, is ETGVTQSPTHLIKTRGQQVTLRCSSQSGHNTVSWYQQALGQGPQFIFQYYREEENGRGNFPPRFSGLQFPNYSSELNVNALELDDSALYLCASSRDRGREKLFFGSGTQLSVL.

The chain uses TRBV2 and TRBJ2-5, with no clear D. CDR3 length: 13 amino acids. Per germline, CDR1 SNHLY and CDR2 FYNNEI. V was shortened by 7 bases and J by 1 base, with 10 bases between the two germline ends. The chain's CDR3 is CASIGRLQETQYF. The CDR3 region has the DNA TGTGCCAGCATAGGTAGACTCCAAGAGACCCAGTACTTC.

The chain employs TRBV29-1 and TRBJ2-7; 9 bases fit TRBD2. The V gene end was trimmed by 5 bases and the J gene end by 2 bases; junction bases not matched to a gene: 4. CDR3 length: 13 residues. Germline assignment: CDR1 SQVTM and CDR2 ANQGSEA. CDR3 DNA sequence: TGCAGCGTTCGGGCGGGGGGGGCCTACGAGCAGTACTTC. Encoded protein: CSVRAGGAYEQYF.

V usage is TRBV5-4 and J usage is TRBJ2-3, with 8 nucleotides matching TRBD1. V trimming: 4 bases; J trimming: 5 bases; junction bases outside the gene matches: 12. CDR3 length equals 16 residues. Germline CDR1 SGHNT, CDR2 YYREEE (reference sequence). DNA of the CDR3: TGTGCCAGCAGCCCCCCAGGGACAGGAGGGCGAGATACGCAGTATTTT. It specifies CASSPPGTGGRDTQYF.

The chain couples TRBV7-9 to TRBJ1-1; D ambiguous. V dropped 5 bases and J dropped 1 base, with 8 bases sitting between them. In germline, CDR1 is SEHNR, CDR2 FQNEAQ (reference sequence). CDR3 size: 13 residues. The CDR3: CASSLWENTEAFF. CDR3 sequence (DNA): TGTGCCAGCAGCCTCTGGGAGAACACTGAAGCTTTCTTT.

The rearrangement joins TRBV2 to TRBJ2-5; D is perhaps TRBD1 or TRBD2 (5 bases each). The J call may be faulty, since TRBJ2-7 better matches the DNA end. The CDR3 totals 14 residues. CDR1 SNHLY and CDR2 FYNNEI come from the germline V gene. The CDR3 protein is CASSPGRGSYEQYF. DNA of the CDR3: TGTGCCAGCAGTCCGGGACGGGGATCCTACGAGCAGTACTTC.

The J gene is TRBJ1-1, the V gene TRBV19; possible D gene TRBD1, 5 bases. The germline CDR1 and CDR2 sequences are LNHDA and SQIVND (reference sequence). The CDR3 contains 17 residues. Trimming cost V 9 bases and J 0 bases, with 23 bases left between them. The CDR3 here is CASRTAGTGGLNTEAFF. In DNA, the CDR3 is TGTGCCAGCCGAACCGCCGGGACCGGGGGACTGAACACTGAAGCTTTCTTT.

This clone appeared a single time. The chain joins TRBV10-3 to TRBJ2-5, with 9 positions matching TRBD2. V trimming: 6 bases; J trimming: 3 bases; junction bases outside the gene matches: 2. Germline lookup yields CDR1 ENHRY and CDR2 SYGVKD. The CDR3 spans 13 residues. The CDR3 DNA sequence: TGTGCCATCAGCAGACTAGCGGAAGAGACCCAGTACTTC. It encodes CAISRLAEETQYF.

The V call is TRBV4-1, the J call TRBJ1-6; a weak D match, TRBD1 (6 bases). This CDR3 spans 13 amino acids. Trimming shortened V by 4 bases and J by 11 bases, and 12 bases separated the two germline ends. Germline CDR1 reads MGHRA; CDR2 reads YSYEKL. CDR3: CASSPTGGTPLHF. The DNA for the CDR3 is TGCGCCAGCAGCCCGACAGGTGGAACACCCCTCCACTTT.

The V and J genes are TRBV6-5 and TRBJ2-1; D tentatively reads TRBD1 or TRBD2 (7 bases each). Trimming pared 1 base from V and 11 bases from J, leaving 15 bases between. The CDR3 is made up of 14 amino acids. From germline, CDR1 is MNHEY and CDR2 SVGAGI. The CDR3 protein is CASSYYGTAGKQFF. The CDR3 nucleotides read TGTGCCAGCAGTTACTACGGGACAGCGGGGAAGCAGTTCTTC.